Listed below are T cell receptor beta chains from one sample, sequenced in a study of blood T cell repertoires in COVID-19. Sequencing was performed with immunoSEQ multiplex PCR; in TCRdb, only in-frame clones are kept and a portion is missing. The sample holds 200,000 to 300,000 clones, 85% to 90% seen once. Source material: PBMCs or T cells enriched from blood (not recorded which). These receptor sequences come from a woman aged 30 to 39 who had recovered from COVID-19. Each CDR3 is given with its conserved first and last residue.

CDR3aa,j_gene,v_gene
CASSSDRGVYEQYF,TRBJ2-7,TRBV7-2
CASSVTSGRAGELFF,TRBJ2-2,TRBV5-1
CASSLSTGLVNEQFF,TRBJ2-1,TRBV7-7
CASSQLTYEQYF,TRBJ2-7,TRBV6-2/TRBV6-3
CASSPETGQGKNEKLFF,TRBJ1-4,TRBV9
CASSQETAGVYGYTF,TRBJ1-2,TRBV4-1
CASSLVASGRGFNEQFF,TRBJ2-1,TRBV5-4
CASSAGTGEGYEQYF,TRBJ2-7,TRBV5-6
CASSSRASYEQYF,TRBJ2-7,TRBV7-2
CASSLTGANTEAFF,TRBJ1-1,TRBV11-2
CASSQRRSGDEKLFF,TRBJ1-4,TRBV3-1/TRBV3-2
CASSQEIRGSYEQYF,TRBJ2-7,TRBV4-2
CASSLSSYGYTF,TRBJ1-2,TRBV7-9
CATYDRTNTEAFF,TRBJ1-1,TRBV27
CASSCLRRIEQFF,TRBJ2-1,TRBV6-2/TRBV6-3
CASSAHFTVNTEAFF,TRBJ1-1,TRBV19
CACRESGNTIYF,TRBJ1-3,TRBV30
CAISESGWEGSSYEQYF,TRBJ2-7,TRBV10-3
CASSLTSSGFASYEQYF,TRBJ2-7,TRBV11-2
CASSPLGGNEKLFF,TRBJ1-4,TRBV27
CASIGREAFF,TRBJ1-1,TRBV28
CASSFGGGNWETQYF,TRBJ2-5,TRBV28
CASSYSGFSSYEQYF,TRBJ2-7,TRBV6-2/TRBV6-3
CASSLLTGENNEKLFF,TRBJ1-4,TRBV27
CASSSAPYNEQFF,TRBJ2-1,TRBV19
CASSPPSGQGKYEQYF,TRBJ2-7,TRBV5-6
CASSVYGNTEAFF,TRBJ1-1,TRBV28
CASSLARGRQPPYGYTF,TRBJ1-2,TRBV7-9
CASSVEPTRTYNEQFF,TRBJ2-1,TRBV9
CATSRVTGLTEAFF,TRBJ1-1,TRBV15
CACRVRSYEQYF,TRBJ2-7,TRBV30
CASSIVWSSGNYGYTF,TRBJ1-2,TRBV19
CALLLYEQYF,TRBJ2-7,TRBV7-2
CASFSPGTGKPNTEAFF,TRBJ1-1,TRBV5-6
CASSAAGSSGNTIYF,TRBJ1-3,TRBV28
CASRGQGWETQYF,TRBJ2-5,TRBV27
CASSLDGLAGYTF,TRBJ1-2,TRBV7-6
CASGLEVLGRPNYGYTF,TRBJ1-2,TRBV12-5
CATSDLQTGEPQHF,TRBJ1-5,TRBV24-1
CASSPGQGMGTEAFF,TRBJ1-1,TRBV18